This TCR beta chain emerged from a study of PD-1 blockade in classical Hodgkin lymphoma. Findings and caveats of the study: Patients who responded completely had about the same baseline diversity as newly diagnosed patients.

Each patient relapsed following autologous stem cell transplantation, and prior brentuximab vedotin exposure differed. This CDR3 spans 14 amino acids. Germline V CDR1 and CDR2: SEHNR, FQNEAQ (reference sequence). Trimming removed 3 bases at V and 10 bases at J, with 18 bases between. Profiled with immunoSEQ multiplex PCR; TCRdb holds only in-frame clones, not every one. The sample lists 40,000 to 65,000 clones, about 85% seen once, with roughly 15% in the top ten. In the case of this clone: Its cognate antigen is unknown.

The sequence came from a human donor with classical Hodgkin lymphoma. Specimen: peripheral blood mononuclear cells (PBMCs), collected at baseline. The chain links TRBV7-9 to TRBJ1-1; D perhaps matches TRBD1 (6 bases). Here the CDR3 reads CASSFGTPGGGAFF. CDR3 nucleotide sequence: TGTGCCAGCAGCTTTGGGACACCCGGCGGGGGAGCTTTCTTT.